The rows below give T cell receptor beta chains drawn from one sample of a study of blood T cell repertoires in COVID-19. Libraries were prepared by immunoSEQ multiplex PCR; TCRdb keeps only in-frame clonotypes and omits some of them. The repertoire holds under 300,000 clones, with 70% to 85% as singletons. Sequenced: peripheral blood. The receptors here all came from a woman over 75 with acute or convalescent COVID-19. Each CDR3 is given with its conserved first and last residue. A D gene is named only where the DNA matches it firmly. Only some rows state a clone size, as once, few, many or a class for expanded clones.

V gene	D gene	CDR3 length	J gene	clone size	CDR3 DNA	CDR3 protein
TRBV2	NA	14	TRBJ1-1	NA	TGTGCCAGCAGTGAAGCGGGAGCGAACACTGAAGCTTTCTTT	CASSEAGANTEAFF
TRBV6-5	NA	13	TRBJ1-1	once	TGTGCCAGCAGGAGTACGGTGAACACTGAAGCTTTCTTT	CASRSTVNTEAFF
TRBV11-2	NA	15	TRBJ2-1	NA	TGTGCCAGCAGCTTAGTTCGGGGATTGGGGAGTGAGCAGTTCTTC	CASSLVRGLGSEQFF
TRBV5-1	TRBD1	15	TRBJ2-2	once	TGCGCCAGCAGCTTGGACGGGACAGATACCGGGGAGCTGTTTTTT	CASSLDGTDTGELFF
TRBV24-1	TRBD2	15	TRBJ2-2	NA	TGTGCCACCAGTGCACCAGCGGGGTCCACCGGGGAGCTGTTTTTT	CATSAPAGSTGELFF
TRBV19	NA	15	TRBJ1-2	NA	TGTGCCAGTAGTATTGGGGGCGAGAAGAACTATGGCTACACCTTC	CASSIGGEKNYGYTF
TRBV27	NA	15	TRBJ2-1	NA	TGTGCCAGCAGCCCTTTTAGCGGCTCCTACAATGAGCAGTTCTTC	CASSPFSGSYNEQFF
TRBV15	TRBD1	16	TRBJ1-4	few	TGTGCCACCAGCTTAGACAGGGGGTTAACTAATGAAAAACTGTTTTTT	CATSLDRGLTNEKLFF
TRBV5-4	TRBD1	15	TRBJ1-2	few	TGTGCCAGCAGCCCGACAGACAGGGGGGACTATGGCTACACCTTC	CASSPTDRGDYGYTF
TRBV5-1	TRBD1	14	TRBJ2-7	NA	TGCGCCAGCAGCTTGGGGACAGGGTCACACGAGCAGTACTTC	CASSLGTGSHEQYF
TRBV29-1	NA	14	TRBJ1-4	NA	TGCAGCGTTGAAGATCCCGTGAAGGAGGAAAAACTGTTTTTT	CSVEDPVKEEKLFF
TRBV14	TRBD2	16	TRBJ2-1	NA	TGTGCCAGCAGCCAGTTAGCGGGGGCCTCCTACAATGAGCAGTTCTTC	CASSQLAGASYNEQFF
TRBV2	NA	15	TRBJ1-1	NA	TGTGCCAGCAGTGAAGGATGGAGTCCTACCGCTGAAGCTTTCTTT	CASSEGWSPTAEAFF
TRBV7-6	TRBD1	14	TRBJ2-3	few	TGTGCCAGCAGAGGACAGGCTAGCACAGATACGCAGTATTTT	CASRGQASTDTQYF
TRBV19	NA	14	TRBJ1-2	NA	TGTGCCAGTAGTGTCCGGGACAAAAGCTATGGCTACACCTTC	CASSVRDKSYGYTF
TRBV5-1	NA	15	TRBJ2-5	NA	TGCGCCAGCAGCCGCTCGGACAGCATCCAAGAGACCCAGTACTTC	CASSRSDSIQETQYF
TRBV3-1/TRBV3-2	NA	14	TRBJ2-5	NA	TGTGCCAGCAGCCAAGGGGGCAGGAAAGAGACCCAGTACTTC	CASSQGGRKETQYF
TRBV9	TRBD1	14	TRBJ1-1	NA	TGTGCCAGCAGCCCGACAGGGACGAGCACTGAAGCTTTCTTT	CASSPTGTSTEAFF
TRBV2	NA	14	TRBJ2-3	NA	TGTGCCAGCAGTGAAGGGCAGGGCACAGATACGCAGTATTTT	CASSEGQGTDTQYF
TRBV9	NA	17	TRBJ1-4	NA	TGTGCCAGCAGCGACCCACTACCCGGACAGCATAATGAAAAACTGTTTTTT	CASSDPLPGQHNEKLFF
TRBV5-1	TRBD2	15	TRBJ2-7	NA	TGCGCCAGCAGCTTGGCACTAGCGGGTACCTACGAGCAGTACTTC	CASSLALAGTYEQYF
TRBV19	NA	13	TRBJ2-3	NA	TGTGCCAGTAGGTTGAGTCCCACAGATACGCAGTATTTT	CASRLSPTDTQYF
TRBV18	NA	13	TRBJ2-7	NA	TGTGCCAGCTCCTCTGGGAGTTCCTACGAGCAGTACTTC	CASSSGSSYEQYF
TRBV6-5	TRBD1	16	TRBJ2-3	NA	TGTGCCAGCAGTTACGGTACAGGGGGCCTGGTAGATACGCAGTATTTT	CASSYGTGGLVDTQYF
TRBV18	TRBD2	15	TRBJ2-3	NA	TGTGCCAGCTCACCTCTCAGCGGGAATACAGATACGCAGTATTTT	CASSPLSGNTDTQYF
TRBV30	TRBD1	14	TRBJ1-2	few	TGTGCCTGGAGTGAGGGACAGGCGATAATGGGCTACACCTTC	CAWSEGQAIMGYTF
TRBV5-5	TRBD1	15	TRBJ2-7	NA	TGTGCCAGCAGCAAGGGACAGGACCCAACCTACGAGCAGTACTTC	CASSKGQDPTYEQYF
TRBV12-3/TRBV12-4	NA	13	TRBJ1-3	NA	TGTGCCAGCAGTTCCAACGTCTTGGCCACCATATATTTT	CASSSNVLATIYF
TRBV5-1	TRBD1	14	TRBJ1-1	NA	TGCGCCAGCAGCCTACAGGGGGGGAACACTGAAGCTTTCTTT	CASSLQGGNTEAFF
TRBV7-9	NA	12	TRBJ2-3	NA	TGTGCCAGCAGCTTAGAGCAGGTGACGCAGTATTTT	CASSLEQVTQYF
TRBV7-6	TRBD2	17	TRBJ2-1	once	TGTGCCAGCAGCTTAAATATTCCGGGACTAGCGGGGGAGGAGCAGTTCTTC	CASSLNIPGLAGEEQFF
TRBV25-1	NA	15	TRBJ2-3	NA	TGTGCCAGCAGTGGGGCTGGCGGGGCCTCAGATACGCAGTATTTT	CASSGAGGASDTQYF
TRBV12-3/TRBV12-4	NA	13	TRBJ2-7	NA	TGTGCCAGCAGTGATAGGAACAGGGACGAGCAGTACTTC	CASSDRNRDEQYF
TRBV3-1/TRBV3-2	TRBD1	15	TRBJ2-2	NA	TGTGCCAGCAAACGACAGGGGACTCCGAGCGGGGAGCTGTTTTTT	CASKRQGTPSGELFF
TRBV18	TRBD1	15	TRBJ1-2	few	TGTGCCAGCTCAACGGGACAGGCCTTAAACTATGGCTACACCTTC	CASSTGQALNYGYTF
TRBV10-1	NA	13	TRBJ1-2	NA	TGCGCCAGCCACCCTTCTGGGCCGCGCGGCTACACCTTC	CASHPSGPRGYTF
TRBV6-5	TRBD2	15	TRBJ2-5	NA	TGTGCCAGCAGGGCCCAGCCTAGCGGGGGGGAGACCCAGTACTTC	CASRAQPSGGETQYF
TRBV6-1	NA	13	TRBJ2-3	NA	TGTGCCAGCAGTGAAGACCGAGTTAATACGCAGTATTTT	CASSEDRVNTQYF
TRBV27	TRBD1	17	TRBJ2-3	NA	TGTGCCAGCAGCTTTAGGGGTTTCGGACAGGGCACAGATACGCAGTATTTT	CASSFRGFGQGTDTQYF
TRBV19	TRBD2	15	TRBJ2-3	NA	TGTGCCAGTAGTGTTGGACTAGCGGTGGGAGATACGCAGTATTTT	CASSVGLAVGDTQYF
TRBV9	TRBD1	14	TRBJ1-2	NA	TGTGCCAGCAGCGCGGGGGACAGATACTATGGCTACACCTTC	CASSAGDRYYGYTF
TRBV2	TRBD1	14	TRBJ1-1	once	TGTGCCAGCAGTGAAGGGAGGGACAGGCGAGTAGCTTTCTTT	CASSEGRDRRVAFF
TRBV28	NA	15	TRBJ1-2	NA	TGTGCCAGCAGTTTAATGGGGGCAGGTAACTATGGCTACACCTTC	CASSLMGAGNYGYTF
TRBV7-9	NA	13	TRBJ2-1	NA	TGTGCCAGCAGCTTTAGGCAGGGCGATGAGCAGTTCTTC	CASSFRQGDEQFF
TRBV2	TRBD1	12	TRBJ1-1	NA	TGTGCCAGCAGTGTCAGGGGGACTGAAGCTTTCTTT	CASSVRGTEAFF
TRBV6-5	TRBD1	15	TRBJ2-5	NA	TGTGCCAGCAGCCACCCACGGACAGGGAGTGAGACCCAGTACTTC	CASSHPRTGSETQYF
TRBV3-1/TRBV3-2	TRBD1	16	TRBJ2-5	NA	TGTGCCAGCAGCCAAGATCGAAGGACAGGCCAAGAGACCCAGTACTTC	CASSQDRRTGQETQYF
TRBV28	TRBD1	14	TRBJ1-5	once	TGTGCCAGCGGACCGGGGACAGACAATCAGCCCCAGCATTTT	CASGPGTDNQPQHF
TRBV5-1	NA	14	TRBJ2-3	NA	TGCGCCAGCAGCTCCCCAGGGGCCACAGATACGCAGTATTTT	CASSSPGATDTQYF